The entry that follows covers one TCR beta chain sequence. Its antigen is unknown. The authors produced TCR alpha and TCR beta cDNA libraries with sample barcodes and UMIs by 5'RACE using constant-segment primers. TCRdb reprocessed the 5' RACE reads with MiXCR, giving one entry per CDR3 protein. The sample gives 350,000 to 450,000 distinct CDR3 sequences, approximately 15% of which show up once; roughly 22% is in the top ten. This specimen comes from a study of T-cell memory formation after mild COVID-19. The overall study: The two donors had largely donor-specific TCR clusters.

V lost 3 bases and J lost 0, with 5 bases in between. The CDR3 loop spans 12 amino acids. CDR1 and CDR2 from the germline V gene are SQVTM and ANQGSEA. Study-wide results and limits: Second-wave clones that peaked on day 37 lacked confirmed SARS-CoV-2 specificity. The study found balanced CD4/CD8 in clones contracting day 15 to 85 and a CD4+ lean in later expanders.

This rearrangement joins TRBV29-1 to TRBJ1-1, with no clear D. The specimen was PBMCs or a T cell subset sorted from them (not recorded which). This receptor was obtained from a man in his late teens or twenties who had mild COVID-19 (a few samples of this study predate the infection). Cell type and time point are not known. Here the CDR3 DNA reads TGCAGCGTTGACAACATGAACACTGAAGCTTTCTTT. It translates to CSVDNMNTEAFF. The full variable domain, rest sourced from reference TRBV29-1 and TRBJ1-1, is SAVISQKPSRDICQRGTSLTIQCQVDSQVTMMFWYRQQPGQSLTLIATANQGSEATYESGFVIDKFPISRPNLTFSTLTVSNMSPEDSSIYLCSVDNMNTEAFFGQGTRLTVV.